A selection of T cell receptor beta chains follows, all from one sample in a study of a mutant IDH1 vaccine in newly diagnosed glioma. Measured with immunoSEQ multiplex PCR; TCRdb has only the in-frame clones, and not every one. The repertoire holds about 130,000 clones, around 80% seen once, with about 5.5% in the top ten. Their target antigens are unknown. The sequencing here drew on PBMCs, taken from a glioma patient whose treatment included an IDH1 peptide vaccine. These receptors were taken from a man in his forties or fifties with glioma. Each CDR3 is given with its conserved first and last residue. A D gene is named only where the DNA matches it firmly. Rows give clone size only sometimes, using once, few, many, or a class for an expanded clone.

DNA	CDR3	length	D	V	J	size
TGCGCCAGCAGCTTCTCACTAGCGGGGGGGCTCCAAGAGACCCAGTACTTC	CASSFSLAGGLQETQYF	17	TRBD2	TRBV5-1	TRBJ2-5	NA
TGTGCCAGTAGTCGATCGGCCGTGGGCAGGTTTGGGGGGAACACTGAAGCTTTCTTT	CASSRSAVGRFGGNTEAFF	19	NA	TRBV19	TRBJ1-1	NA
TGTGCCAGCGGACAAACAGGGTTAACCGGGGAGCTGTTTTTT	CASGQTGLTGELFF	14	NA	TRBV6-6	TRBJ2-2	NA
TGTGCCAGCAGCTTAACGGGACAGGGGCCCGAGCAGTACTTC	CASSLTGQGPEQYF	14	TRBD1	TRBV13	TRBJ2-7	NA
TGTGCCAGCAGCTTCGGGACAGGGGGCTACACCGGGGAGCTGTTTTTT	CASSFGTGGYTGELFF	16	TRBD1	TRBV7-9	TRBJ2-2	NA
TGTGCCAGCAGCTTGTTTGTGGGACAGGGATACCAAGAGACCCAGTACTTC	CASSLFVGQGYQETQYF	17	TRBD1	TRBV5-6	TRBJ2-5	NA
TGTGCCACCAGCCTGACAGGGGGCCGTTATCAGCCCCAGCATTTT	CATSLTGGRYQPQHF	15	TRBD1	TRBV15	TRBJ1-5	few
TGTGCCAGCTCACGAGACACCTCGAACACTGAAGCTTTCTTT	CASSRDTSNTEAFF	14	NA	TRBV18	TRBJ1-1	NA
TGTGCCAGCAGCTTGCCTCAAGGGGACGCTGAAGCTTTCTTT	CASSLPQGDAEAFF	14	NA	TRBV5-6	TRBJ1-1	NA
TGTGCCAGTAAAGCTGCCGAGGTCCCCGGGGAGCTGTTTTTT	CASKAAEVPGELFF	14	NA	TRBV6-1	TRBJ2-2	NA
TGTGCCAGCAGCAAACCGGCAGGCTGCCACTATGGCTACACCTTC	CASSKPAGCHYGYTF	15	NA	TRBV21-1	TRBJ1-2	NA
TGTGCCAGTAGTATTGGACTAGCGGAGACCCAGTACTTC	CASSIGLAETQYF	13	TRBD2	TRBV19	TRBJ2-5	NA
TGTGCCAGCACTGAGAACACCGGGGAGCTGTTTTTT	CASTENTGELFF	12	NA	TRBV7-6	TRBJ2-2	few
TGTGCCAGCAGTTCTCTGGGAACCTCTGGGGCCAACGTCCTGACTTTC	CASSSLGTSGANVLTF	16	NA	TRBV27	TRBJ2-6	NA
TGTGCCAGCACCATTTTTCAGGGAGAATTCACTGAAGCTTTCTTT	CASTIFQGEFTEAFF	15	NA	TRBV21-1	TRBJ1-1	NA